What follows are 23 T cell receptor beta chains derived from one specimen sequenced in a study of cytomegalovirus exposure and HLA in healthy donors. PCR amplification relied on 60 Vbeta primers (plus 13 Jbeta primers). The method was immunoSEQ multiplex PCR; TCRdb's version includes in-frame clones alone and lacks a portion of them. This repertoire shows 200,000 or so clones, about three quarters found once; its top ten account for 15% to 17%. Sequencing was carried out using PBMCs. Source of these receptors: a middle-aged man in good health and CMV-seronegative.

A word on this clone: One end of the junction varies from germline; a read error may be responsible. The chain joins TRBV7-2 to TRBJ1-2; 7 nucleotides align to TRBD1. Per germline, CDR1 SGHTA and CDR2 FQGNSA. The CDR3 spans 11 residues. The CDR3 is CASSVGTVRAF. The DNA for the CDR3 is TGTGCCAGCAGCGTCGGGACAGTCAGGGCCTTC.

The genes are TRBV18 and TRBJ2-7; a weak D match, TRBD1 (6 bases). Germline V lookup: CDR1 KGHSH, CDR2 LQKENI. The CDR3 loop spans 13 amino acids. V was shortened by 3 bases and J by 3 bases, with 9 bases between the two germline ends. As DNA, the CDR3 is TGTGCCAGCTCACCCGGACAGTACTACGAGCAGTACTTC. This encodes CASSPGQYYEQYF.

The J gene is TRBJ1-4, the V gene TRBV2, with D maybe TRBD1 (5 bases). CDR3 length equals 13 residues. The germline V and J ends were trimmed by 3 bases and 8 bases, with 10 bases remaining between them. Germline V lookup: CDR1 SNHLY, CDR2 FYNNEI. The CDR3 loop reads CASSDRVREKLFF. In DNA, the CDR3 is TGTGCCAGCAGTGACAGGGTGCGAGAAAAACTGTTTTTT. The full variable domain, completed using reference TRBV2 and TRBJ1-4, is EPEVTQTPSHQVTQMGQEVILRCVPISNHLYFYWYRQILGQKVEFLVSFYNNEISEKSEIFDDQFSVERPDGSNFTLKIRSTKLEDSAMYFCASSDRVREKLFFGSGTQLSVL.

This clone turned up a few times. The rearrangement uses TRBV7-8 and TRBJ2-3; D perhaps matches TRBD1 (6 bases). Germline assignment: CDR1 SGHVS and CDR2 FQNEAQ. The V end lost 4 bases, the J end lost 1 base, and 18 bases lay between the germline ends. CDR3 size: 17 residues. The DNA of the CDR3 is TGTGCCAGCAGCTCCCTACAGGGTTTCGGAGGCACAGATACGCAGTATTTT. Protein sequence: CASSSLQGFGGTDTQYF.

The rearrangement joins TRBV25-1 to TRBJ2-7; 8 bases fit TRBD2. After removal of 3 bases from V and 5 bases from J, the junction contained 12 bases not matched to a gene. CDR1 and CDR2 from the germline V gene are MGHDK and SYGVNS. This CDR3 contains 16 residues. The CDR3 loop is CASSETPTVRGDEQYF. The CDR3 region has the DNA TGTGCCAGCAGTGAGACCCCTACTGTGCGGGGGGACGAGCAGTACTTC.

The rearrangement joins TRBV4-1 to TRBJ2-2, with a weak D call TRBD2 (5 bases). This CDR3 comprises 14 residues. Per germline, CDR1 MGHRA and CDR2 YSYEKL. Trimming took 4 bases from V and 7 from J, leaving 13 bases between them. The CDR3 bases are TGCGCCAGCAGCCCCGTTGGAGGACTCGGGGAGCTGTTTTTT. It codes for CASSPVGGLGELFF.

The rearrangement links TRBV30 to TRBJ2-7; D is undetermined. The CDR3 sequence is 10 residues long. CDR1 GTSNPN and CDR2 SVGIG come from the germline V gene (reference sequence). The ends were cut back, 5 bases at V and 7 bases at J, with 9 bases in the middle. The CDR3 DNA reads TGTGCCTGGGAGTCAGGTGAGCAGTACTTC. Its translation: CAWESGEQYF. The entire variable domain, with the rest obtained from reference TRBV30 and TRBJ2-7, is as follows: SQTIHQWPATLVQPVGSPLSLECTVEGTSNPNLYWYRQAAGRGLQLLFYSVGIGQISSEVPQNLSASRPQDRQFILSSKKLLLSDSGFYLCAWESGEQYFGPGTRLTVT.

V is TRBV19 and J is TRBJ2-5; D may be TRBD2 (5 bases). This CDR3 comprises 14 residues. Germline values: CDR1 LNHDA, CDR2 SQIVND (reference sequence). V shed 4 bases and J shed 1 base, with 10 bases lying between them. The CDR3 sequence is CASSKNRGQETQYF. CDR3 bases: TGTGCCAGTAGTAAAAACCGGGGCCAAGAGACCCAGTACTTC.

This clone was recorded a few times. CDR3 residues: CASSQGQGEVEKLFF. CDR3 sequence (DNA): TGTGCCAGCAGTCAGGGACAGGGGGAAGTGGAAAAACTGTTTTTT. The rearrangement uses TRBV6-1 and TRBJ1-4, with 11 bases that match TRBD1. The germline V gene encodes CDR1 MNHNS and CDR2 SASEGT. V shed 5 bases and J 8 bases; nucleotides not matched to a gene: 7. The CDR3 covers 15 residues.

This clone was counted between two and nine times. V usage is TRBV9 and J usage is TRBJ2-3, with 8 positions matching TRBD2. Trimming removed 3 bases from V and 3 bases from J; junction bases left unmatched: 12. This CDR3 is built from 17 residues. Germline CDR1 and CDR2: SGDLS and YYNGEE. This CDR3 reads CASSAGGGRGVTDTQYF. CDR3 coding DNA: TGTGCCAGCAGCGCCGGGGGGGGGCGGGGGGTGACAGATACGCAGTATTTT.

CDR3 loop: CASSSGTGGEKLFF. CDR3 in DNA: TGTGCCAGCAGCTCCGGGACAGGGGGCGAAAAACTGTTTTTT. V gene TRBV7-9 combines with J gene TRBJ1-4; TRBD1 matches at 12 bases. CDR1 and CDR2 from the germline V gene are SEHNR and FQNEAQ (reference sequence). J was trimmed by 8 bases and V by 4 bases; bases with no gene match: 2. The length of the CDR3 is 14 residues. Full variable domain (outside the CDR3, taken from reference TRBV7-9 and TRBJ1-4): DTGVSQNPRHKITKRGQNVTFRCDPISEHNRLYWYRQTLGQGPEFLTYFQNEAQLEKSRLLSDRFSAERPKGSFSTLEIQRTEQGDSAMYLCASSSGTGGEKLFFGSGTQLSVL.

The V gene is TRBV2, the J gene TRBJ2-1, with 8 bases fitting TRBD2. Germline trimming cut 6 bases from V and 6 bases from J; bases unmatched to any gene: 7. CDR3 length: 14 amino acids. Germline assignment: CDR1 SNHLY and CDR2 FYNNEI. The CDR3 here is CASSVSGTSNEQFF. CDR3 nucleotides: TGTGCCAGCAGCGTTTCCGGGACTAGCAATGAGCAGTTCTTC.

This chain uses TRBV2 with TRBJ2-1, with 8 positions matching TRBD1. The germline CDR1 and CDR2 sequences are SNHLY and FYNNEI. The ends lost 6 bases at V and 7 bases at J; junction bases unmatched: 5. There are 13 residues in the CDR3. The CDR3 loop reads CASSETGGNEQFF. CDR3 bases: TGTGCCAGCAGCGAAACAGGGGGAAATGAGCAGTTCTTC.

CDR3 DNA: TGTGCCAGCAGCCCTCGGACTAGCGGGAGCGGTCGCGACACCGGGGAGCTGTTTTTT. Its protein product is CASSPRTSGSGRDTGELFF. The gene calls are TRBV7-2 and TRBJ2-2; 13 bases match TRBD2. The junction had 12 bases not matched to a gene; V was cut back by 5 bases and J by 3 bases. CDR3 size: 19 residues. Germline V lookup: CDR1 SGHTA, CDR2 FQGNSA. Full variable domain (missing parts from reference TRBV7-2 and TRBJ2-2): GAGVSQSPSNKVTEKGKDVELRCDPISGHTALYWYRQSLGQGLEFLIYFQGNSAPDKSGLPSDRFSAERTGGSVSTLTIQRTQQEDSAVYLCASSPRTSGSGRDTGELFFGEGSRLTVL.

CDR3 DNA sequence: TGTGCCAGCAGCTTAGCGGGTGAGGGGACATTAAAAGAGACCCAGTACTTC. Its translation: CASSLAGEGTLKETQYF. The chain joins TRBV7-9 to TRBJ2-5; possible D gene TRBD1, 6 bases. The germline V gene encodes CDR1 SEHNR and CDR2 FQNEAQ (reference sequence). The CDR3 runs to 17 residues. Deletions cut 0 bases from V and 3 bases from J, with 17 bases between. Complete variable domain (other parts from reference TRBV7-9 and TRBJ2-5): DTGVSQNPRHKITKRGQNVTFRCDPISEHNRLYWYRQTLGQGPEFLTYFQNEAQLEKSRLLSDRFSAERPKGSFSTLEIQRTEQGDSAMYLCASSLAGEGTLKETQYFGPGTRLLVL.

This clone occurred once. The chain joins TRBV28 to TRBJ1-2; a weak D match, TRBD1 (6 bases). The CDR3 has 13 residues. From germline, CDR1 is MDHEN and CDR2 SYDVKM. V lost 5 bases and J 4 bases, leaving 11 bases between the germline ends. Written as DNA, the CDR3 is TGTGCCAGCAGTCAGGACAGTCGCTATGGCTACACCTTC. Encoded protein: CASSQDSRYGYTF.

V usage is TRBV10-3 and J usage is TRBJ2-3; TRBD2 matches 9 bases. With V trimmed by 0 bases and J by 5 bases, 6 bases remained unmatched. Germline V lookup: CDR1 ENHRY, CDR2 SYGVKD. The CDR3 has 16 amino acids. The CDR3 spells CAISESGGGAGDTQYF. In nucleotides, the CDR3 is TGTGCCATCAGTGAGTCCGGCGGGGGGGCAGGAGATACGCAGTATTTT.

The chain has TRBV7-2 and TRBJ2-1, with D uncertain. The CDR3 sequence is 14 residues long. V was trimmed by 3 bases and J by 6 bases, leaving 12 bases between them. Germline CDR1 and CDR2: SGHTA and FQGNSA. The CDR3 sequence is CASSLALAANEQFF. DNA for the CDR3: TGTGCCAGCAGCTTGGCACTTGCGGCCAATGAGCAGTTCTTC.

The chain carries TRBV18 and TRBJ2-1; 8 bases fit TRBD2. Trimming at V came to 8 bases and at J to 8 bases, leaving 8 bases not matched to a gene. Per the germline V gene, CDR1 is KGHSH and CDR2 is LQKENI. CDR3 length: 13 residues. The CDR3 DNA reads as TGTGCCAGCCGAGCGGGAGTCGTAGATGAGCAGTTCTTC. Its protein product is CASRAGVVDEQFF.

This rearrangement joins TRBV29-1 to TRBJ2-7, with D maybe TRBD1 (6 bases). The CDR3 has 13 residues. Germline V gene data show CDR1 as SQVTM and CDR2 as ANQGSEA. V was clipped by 5 bases and J by 3 bases, with 14 bases between them. The CDR3 protein is CSVISGQSYEQYF. The DNA of the CDR3 is TGCAGCGTTATAAGTGGACAGAGCTACGAGCAGTACTTC.

This clone was counted between two and nine times. V is TRBV19 and J is TRBJ1-1; perhaps TRBD1 as D (6 bases). From germline, CDR1 is LNHDA and CDR2 SQIVND (reference sequence). The CDR3 consists of 15 residues. V was pared by 4 bases and J by 3 bases, with 15 bases between. The CDR3 region is CASSTRTALDTEAFF. CDR3 DNA: TGTGCCAGTAGTACCCGGACAGCGCTCGACACTGAAGCTTTCTTT.

This clone was picked up one time. V usage is TRBV30 and J usage is TRBJ2-3, with D hard to call. This CDR3 contains 12 residues. V was trimmed by 4 bases and J by 5 bases, leaving 10 bases between them. In germline, CDR1 is GTSNPN, CDR2 SVGIG (reference sequence). For the CDR3, the DNA is TGTGCCTGGACCCCCTCGGTAGATACGCAGTATTTT. It encodes CAWTPSVDTQYF.

The V call is TRBV30, the J call TRBJ1-6, with 9 bases identical to TRBD1. The CDR3 totals 13 residues. The germline V gene has CDR1 GTSNPN and CDR2 SVGIG (reference sequence). The V and J ends lost 8 bases and 7 bases, in that order; junction bases with no gene match: 6. The CDR3 spells CASVGQGNSPLHF. CDR3 nucleotide sequence: TGTGCCAGTGTGGGACAGGGAAATTCACCCCTCCACTTT.